This T cell receptor beta chain was captured by sequencing in a study of T cells in lung cancer brain metastases. Assay: immunoSEQ multiplex PCR; the TCRdb copy retains only in-frame clones and omits some. The repertoire has about 420 clones, around 89% of them found once; the top ten carry about 5.5%. This CDR3 is built from 18 residues. Germline V gene lookup returns CDR1 SGHNT and CDR2 YYREEE (reference sequence). V trimming: 0 bases; J trimming: 2 bases; junction bases outside the gene matches: 8. A remark on this clone: Antigen unknown.

Overall study results and limits: Few clones were shared between paired lesions (mean Morisita 0.23); most were lesion-specific.

The chain employs TRBV5-4 and TRBJ2-1; 10 nucleotides match TRBD2. Sequenced material: tumor tissue from a brain metastasis. This TCR was recovered from a man aged 70 or older with non-small cell lung cancer that had spread to the brain. CDR3 DNA: TGTGCCAGCAGCTTGGGGCTAGCGGGAGTCGGCGCCTACAATGAGCAGTTCTTC. This translates into CASSLGLAGVGAYNEQFF.